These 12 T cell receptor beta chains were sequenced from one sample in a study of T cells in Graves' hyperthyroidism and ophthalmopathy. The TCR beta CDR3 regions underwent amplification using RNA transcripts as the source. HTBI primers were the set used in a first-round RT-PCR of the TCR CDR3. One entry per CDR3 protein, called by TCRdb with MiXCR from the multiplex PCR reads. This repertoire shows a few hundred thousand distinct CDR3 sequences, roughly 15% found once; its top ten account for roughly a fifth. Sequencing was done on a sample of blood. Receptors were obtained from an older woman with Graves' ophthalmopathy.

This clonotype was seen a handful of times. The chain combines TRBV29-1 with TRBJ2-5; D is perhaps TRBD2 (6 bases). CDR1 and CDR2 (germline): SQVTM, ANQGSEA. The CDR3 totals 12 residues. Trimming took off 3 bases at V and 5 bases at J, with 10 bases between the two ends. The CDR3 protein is CSVEEGRETQYF. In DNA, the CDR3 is TGCAGCGTTGAGGAGGGACGGGAGACCCAGTACTTC.

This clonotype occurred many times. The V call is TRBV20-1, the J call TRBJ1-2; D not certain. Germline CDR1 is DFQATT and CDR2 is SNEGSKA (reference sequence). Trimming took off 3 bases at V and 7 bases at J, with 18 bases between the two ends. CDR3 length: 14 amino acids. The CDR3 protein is CSARGGSTGSGYTF. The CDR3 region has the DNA TGCAGTGCTAGGGGCGGATCAACCGGGAGTGGCTACACCTTC.

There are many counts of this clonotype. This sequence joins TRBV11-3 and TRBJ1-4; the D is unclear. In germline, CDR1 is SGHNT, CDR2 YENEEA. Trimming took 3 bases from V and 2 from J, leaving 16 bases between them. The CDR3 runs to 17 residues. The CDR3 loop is CASSLSDLRLTNEKLFF. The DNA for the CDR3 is TGTGCCAGCAGCTTGTCCGACCTCAGGCTTACTAATGAAAAACTGTTTTTT.

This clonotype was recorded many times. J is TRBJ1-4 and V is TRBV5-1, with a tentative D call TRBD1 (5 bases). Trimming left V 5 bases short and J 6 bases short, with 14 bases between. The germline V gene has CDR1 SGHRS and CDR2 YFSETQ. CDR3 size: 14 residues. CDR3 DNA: TGCGCCAGCAGGGAACAGGTAATGGATGAAAAACTGTTTTTT. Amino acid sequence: CASREQVMDEKLFF.

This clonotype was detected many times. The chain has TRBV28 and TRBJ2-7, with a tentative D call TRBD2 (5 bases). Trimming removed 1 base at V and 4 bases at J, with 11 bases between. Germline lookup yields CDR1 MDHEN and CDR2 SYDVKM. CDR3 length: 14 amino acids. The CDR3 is CASSLSGKPYEQYF. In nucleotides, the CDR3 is TGTGCCAGCAGTTTATCGGGGAAACCGTACGAGCAGTACTTC.

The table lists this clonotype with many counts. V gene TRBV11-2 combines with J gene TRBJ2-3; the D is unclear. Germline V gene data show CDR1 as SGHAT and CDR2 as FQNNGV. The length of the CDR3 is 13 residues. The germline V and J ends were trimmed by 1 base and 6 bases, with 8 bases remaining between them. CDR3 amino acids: CASSLAPLDTQYF. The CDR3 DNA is TGTGCCAGCAGCTTAGCCCCGTTGGATACGCAGTATTTT.

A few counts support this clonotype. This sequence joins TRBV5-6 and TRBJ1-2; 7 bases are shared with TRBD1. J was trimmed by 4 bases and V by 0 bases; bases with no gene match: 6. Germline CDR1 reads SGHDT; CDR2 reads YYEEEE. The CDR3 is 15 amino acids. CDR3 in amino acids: CASSLEEGAGYGYTF. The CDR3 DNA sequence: TGTGCCAGCAGCTTGGAGGAGGGGGCGGGCTATGGCTACACCTTC.

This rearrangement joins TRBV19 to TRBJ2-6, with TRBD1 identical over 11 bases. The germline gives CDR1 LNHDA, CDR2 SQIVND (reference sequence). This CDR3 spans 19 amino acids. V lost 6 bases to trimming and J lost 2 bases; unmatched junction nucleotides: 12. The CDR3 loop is CASRGGTGGTPPGANVLTF. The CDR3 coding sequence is TGTGCCAGTAGGGGAGGGACAGGGGGTACTCCGCCTGGGGCCAACGTCCTGACTTTC. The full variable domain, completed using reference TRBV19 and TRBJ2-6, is DGGITQSPKYLFRKEGQNVTLSCEQNLNHDAMYWYRQDPGQGLRLIYYSQIVNDFQKGDIAEGYSVSREKKESFPLTVTSAQKNPTAFYLCASRGGTGGTPPGANVLTFGAGSRLTVL.

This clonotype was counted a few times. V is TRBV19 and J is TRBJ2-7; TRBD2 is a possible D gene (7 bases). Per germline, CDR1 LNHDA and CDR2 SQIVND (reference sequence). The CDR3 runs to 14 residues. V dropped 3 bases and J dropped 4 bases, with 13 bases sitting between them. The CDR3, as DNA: TGTGCCAGTAGTATCCGAAAGGGGGGGTACGAGCAGTACTTC. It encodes CASSIRKGGYEQYF.

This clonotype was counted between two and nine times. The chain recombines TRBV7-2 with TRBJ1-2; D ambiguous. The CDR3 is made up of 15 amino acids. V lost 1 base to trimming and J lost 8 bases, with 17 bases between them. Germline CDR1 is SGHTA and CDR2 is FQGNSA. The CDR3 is CASSLGTSGGSGYTF. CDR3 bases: TGTGCCAGCAGCTTAGGGACTTCAGGAGGGTCCGGCTACACCTTC.

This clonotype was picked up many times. The CDR3 loop reads CSADRFTDTQYF. CDR3 nucleotides: TGCAGTGCCGACAGATTCACAGATACGCAGTATTTT. The J gene is TRBJ2-3, the V gene TRBV20-1; D is perhaps TRBD1 (5 bases). CDR3 length: 12 residues. Germline CDR1 reads DFQATT; CDR2 reads SNEGSKA (reference sequence). The V end lost 6 bases, the J end lost 2 bases, and 9 bases lay between the germline ends.

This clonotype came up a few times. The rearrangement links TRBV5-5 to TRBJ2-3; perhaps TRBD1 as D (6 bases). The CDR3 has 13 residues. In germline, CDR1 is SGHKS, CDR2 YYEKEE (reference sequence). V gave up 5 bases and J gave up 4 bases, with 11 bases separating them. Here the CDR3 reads CASRIQGADTQYF. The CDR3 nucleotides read TGTGCCAGCAGAATACAGGGAGCAGATACGCAGTATTTT.